Listed below are T cell receptor beta chains from one sample, sequenced in a study of beta chain features in type 1 diabetes. Sequencing used immunoSEQ multiplex PCR; TCRdb keeps in-frame clones, though not all of them. The table has 600,000 to 650,000 clones, around 16% seen once. The sequenced material came from naive CD4+ T cells from blood. The receptors stem from a man younger than 35 in good health. Both conserved end residues are part of each CDR3. D genes are given only for firm matches. Clone sizes are given selectively: once, few, many, or a class where the clone is expanded.

j_call clone_size v_call d_call cdr3_length cdr3_aa cdr3_nt
TRBJ2-5 NA TRBV5-1 TRBD1 15 CASIGTGGFQETQYF TGCGCCAGCATAGGGACAGGGGGATTCCAAGAGACCCAGTACTTC
TRBJ2-7 few TRBV21-1 NA 16 CASTREPGQGPYEQYF TGTGCCAGCACCAGAGAACCGGGACAGGGGCCCTACGAGCAGTACTTC
TRBJ1-5 few TRBV7-9 NA 15 CASSLAQGINQPQHF TGTGCCAGCAGCTTAGCCCAGGGGATTAATCAGCCCCAGCATTTT
TRBJ2-2 NA TRBV25-1 NA 17 CASRPAPGSLDTGELFF TGTGCCAGCAGACCTGCCCCAGGGTCGTTAGACACCGGGGAGCTGTTTTTT
TRBJ2-2 NA TRBV28 TRBD1 16 CASNSIGQGDTGELFF TGTGCCAGCAATTCGATAGGGCAGGGGGACACCGGGGAGCTGTTTTTT
TRBJ2-1 few TRBV11-2 NA 17 CASSLEATGSSYNEQFF TGTGCCAGCAGCTTAGAAGCAACAGGGAGCTCCTACAATGAGCAGTTCTTC
TRBJ1-5 NA TRBV7-9 TRBD1 13 CASSTGGSQPQHF TGTGCCAGCAGCACAGGGGGTAGTCAGCCCCAGCATTTT
TRBJ2-3 few TRBV4-1 NA 14 CASSPTSDTDTQYF TGCGCCAGCAGCCCAACTAGTGACACAGATACGCAGTATTTT
TRBJ2-7 NA TRBV9 NA 16 CASSVGGDRSAYEQYF TGTGCCAGCAGCGTAGGGGGGGACAGATCAGCCTACGAGCAGTACTTC
TRBJ2-3 few TRBV7-3 NA 18 CASSLKSGGLGVTDTQYF TGTGCCAGCAGCTTAAAATCCGGAGGACTTGGTGTCACAGATACGCAGTATTTT
TRBJ2-3 NA TRBV6-1 TRBD2 16 CASSDPASGSTDTQYF TGTGCCAGCAGTGACCCGGCTAGCGGGAGCACAGATACGCAGTATTTT
TRBJ2-3 few TRBV2 NA 14 CASNIGVSTDTQYF TGTGCCAGCAATATAGGGGTGAGCACAGATACGCAGTATTTT
TRBJ2-7 few TRBV6-4 NA 14 CASRGVAVPYEQYF TGTGCCAGCAGGGGGGTGGCGGTTCCCTACGAGCAGTACTTC
TRBJ2-7 NA TRBV18 TRBD2 13 CASSPGTSDEQYF TGTGCCAGCTCACCAGGGACTAGCGACGAGCAGTACTTC
TRBJ2-1 few TRBV5-4 NA 13 CASSPLGVNEQFF TGTGCCAGCAGCCCCCTCGGTGTCAATGAGCAGTTCTTC
TRBJ2-7 few TRBV18 NA 16 CASSPIAGPFSYEQYF TGTGCCAGCTCACCTATTGCGGGGCCTTTCTCCTACGAGCAGTACTTC
TRBJ2-1 NA TRBV4-3 TRBD2 15 CASSLLAGSYNEQFF TGCGCCAGCAGCCTTCTAGCGGGATCCTACAATGAGCAGTTCTTC
TRBJ1-1 few TRBV9 NA 14 CASSVERSGTEAFF TGTGCCAGCAGCGTGGAAAGGTCGGGGACTGAAGCTTTCTTT
TRBJ2-2 few TRBV10-3 TRBD2 15 CAIRGTSGDTGELFF TGTGCCATCAGGGGGACTAGCGGGGACACCGGGGAGCTGTTTTTT
TRBJ2-7 NA TRBV9 NA 15 CASSVGQVPSYEQYF TGTGCCAGCAGCGTAGGACAGGTCCCCTCCTACGAGCAGTACTTC
TRBJ2-1 few TRBV5-1 NA 13 CASSLIAGSEQFF TGCGCCAGCAGCTTGATCGCGGGGAGTGAGCAGTTCTTC
TRBJ1-3 NA TRBV7-9 NA 13 CASSLGSGNTIYF TGTGCCAGCAGCTTAGGATCTGGAAACACCATATATTTT
TRBJ2-5 few TRBV27 NA 16 CASSFKWGRKGETQYF TGTGCCAGCAGTTTCAAGTGGGGACGTAAGGGAGAGACCCAGTACTTC
TRBJ2-5 NA TRBV7-6 TRBD1 19 CASSSRRDRGPWEQETQYF TGTGCCAGCAGCTCGCGCCGGGACAGGGGGCCGTGGGAACAAGAGACCCAGTACTTC
TRBJ2-5 NA TRBV7-9 NA 15 CASSPPSMPQETQYF TGTGCCAGCAGCCCCCCTAGCATGCCGCAAGAGACCCAGTACTTC
TRBJ2-2 NA TRBV9 NA 17 CASSPRDSLGNTGELFF TGTGCCAGCAGCCCCAGGGACTCCCTTGGAAACACCGGGGAGCTGTTTTTT
TRBJ2-4 few TRBV7-2 TRBD1 15 CASSRATGAKNIQYF TGTGCCAGCAGCCGGGCGACAGGGGCCAAAAACATTCAGTACTTC
TRBJ1-1 NA TRBV28 TRBD1 14 CASYTGTGGTEAFF TGTGCCAGCTACACCGGGACAGGGGGCACTGAAGCTTTCTTT
TRBJ2-7 few TRBV5-4 TRBD2 16 CASSPPSGRSSYEQYF TGTGCCAGCAGCCCTCCTAGCGGGAGAAGCTCCTACGAGCAGTACTTC
TRBJ1-2 once TRBV7-2 NA 13 CASSPGQNYGYTF TGTGCCAGCAGCCCCGGACAGAACTATGGCTACACCTTC
TRBJ2-2 few TRBV11-1 TRBD1 15 CASSSGQGYTGELFF TGTGCCAGCAGCTCGGGACAGGGGTACACCGGGGAGCTGTTTTTT
TRBJ2-1 few TRBV7-9 NA 12 CASSLGRNEQFF TGTGCCAGCAGCTTAGGCAGGAATGAGCAGTTCTTC
TRBJ2-3 few TRBV2 NA 15 CANTAQGLSTDTQYF TGTGCCAATACCGCCCAGGGCTTGAGCACAGATACGCAGTATTTT
TRBJ2-7 NA TRBV4-1 NA 14 CASSRTGVTYEQYF TGCGCCAGCAGCCGTACCGGGGTAACCTACGAGCAGTACTTC
TRBJ1-1 few TRBV28 TRBD1 14 CASSSPGQGTEAFF TGTGCCAGCAGTTCCCCGGGACAGGGAACTGAAGCTTTCTTT
TRBJ2-6 NA TRBV27 TRBD1 19 CASSPRTGWALSGANVLTF TGTGCCAGCAGCCCCCGGACAGGCTGGGCCCTCTCTGGGGCCAACGTCCTGACTTTC
TRBJ1-6 NA TRBV7-9 TRBD1 15 CASSQLTGANSPLHF TGTGCCAGCAGCCAATTGACAGGGGCTAATTCACCCCTCCACTTT
TRBJ2-3 few TRBV28 NA 16 CASSSLAEVGTDTQYF TGTGCCAGCAGTTCATTAGCGGAGGTGGGCACAGATACGCAGTATTTT
TRBJ2-7 few TRBV28 NA 12 CASSSGPYEQYF TGTGCCAGCAGTTCGGGGCCCTACGAGCAGTACTTC
TRBJ2-1 NA TRBV5-1 NA 15 CASSLTFRDHGEQFF TGCGCCAGCAGCTTGACATTCCGGGACCATGGGGAGCAGTTCTTC
TRBJ2-7 few TRBV7-2 NA 16 CASSPRTGLGEHEQYF TGTGCCAGCAGCCCCCGGACAGGACTAGGGGAGCACGAGCAGTACTTC
TRBJ2-6 few TRBV5-6 NA 14 CATRRGSGANVLTF TGTGCCACTCGGAGGGGCTCTGGGGCCAACGTCCTGACTTTC
TRBJ1-2 NA TRBV7-3 TRBD1 14 CASSRSDRGDGYTF TGTGCCAGCAGTAGGAGCGACAGGGGCGATGGCTACACCTTC
TRBJ2-2 few TRBV5-4 NA 13 CASSGGSTGELFF TGTGCCAGCAGCGGGGGCTCCACCGGGGAGCTGTTTTTT
TRBJ2-5 NA TRBV6-6 TRBD1 14 CASSVTGTGETQYF TGTGCCAGCAGTGTTACCGGGACAGGGGAGACCCAGTACTTC